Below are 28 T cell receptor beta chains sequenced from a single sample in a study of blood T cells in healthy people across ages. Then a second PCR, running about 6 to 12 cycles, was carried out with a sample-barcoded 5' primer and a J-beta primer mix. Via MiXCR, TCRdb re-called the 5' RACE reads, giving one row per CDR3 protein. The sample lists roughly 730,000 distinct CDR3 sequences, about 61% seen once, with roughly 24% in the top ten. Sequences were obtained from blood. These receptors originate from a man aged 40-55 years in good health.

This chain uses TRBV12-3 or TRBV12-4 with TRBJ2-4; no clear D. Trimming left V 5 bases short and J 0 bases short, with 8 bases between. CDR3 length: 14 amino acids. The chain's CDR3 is CASSGVVAKNIQYF. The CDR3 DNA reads TGTGCCAGCAGTGGCGTGGTAGCCAAAAACATTCAGTACTTC.

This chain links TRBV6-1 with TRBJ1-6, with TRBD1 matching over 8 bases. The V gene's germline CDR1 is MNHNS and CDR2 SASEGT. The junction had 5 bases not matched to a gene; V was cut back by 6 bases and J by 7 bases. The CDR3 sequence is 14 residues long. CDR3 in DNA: TGTGCCAGCAGGCCGGGACAGGAAAATTCACCCCTCCACTTT. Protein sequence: CASRPGQENSPLHF.

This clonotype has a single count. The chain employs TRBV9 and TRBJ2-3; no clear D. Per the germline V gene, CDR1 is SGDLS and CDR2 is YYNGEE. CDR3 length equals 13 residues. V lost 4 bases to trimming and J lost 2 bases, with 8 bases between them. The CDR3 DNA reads TGTGCCAGCAGCCAAGGGCCCACAGATACGCAGTATTTT. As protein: CASSQGPTDTQYF.

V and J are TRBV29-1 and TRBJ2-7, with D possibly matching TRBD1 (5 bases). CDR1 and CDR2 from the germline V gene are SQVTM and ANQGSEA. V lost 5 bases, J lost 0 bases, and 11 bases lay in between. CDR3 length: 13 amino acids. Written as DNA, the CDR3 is TGCAGCGTTTTGGCCAGGGCCTCCTACGAGCAGTACTTC. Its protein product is CSVLARASYEQYF.

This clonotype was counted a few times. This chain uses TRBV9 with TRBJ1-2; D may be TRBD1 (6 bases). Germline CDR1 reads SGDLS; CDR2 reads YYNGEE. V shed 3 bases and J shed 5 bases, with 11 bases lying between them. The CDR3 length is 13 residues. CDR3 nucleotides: TGTGCCAGCAGCGGACAACAGGGTTATGGCTACACCTTC. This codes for CASSGQQGYGYTF.

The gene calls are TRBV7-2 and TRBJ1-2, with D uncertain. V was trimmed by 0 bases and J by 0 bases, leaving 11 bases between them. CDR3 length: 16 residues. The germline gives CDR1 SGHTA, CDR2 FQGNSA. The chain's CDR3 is CASSLALSVTNYGYTF. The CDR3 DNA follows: TGTGCCAGCAGCTTAGCGCTCTCAGTCACTAACTATGGCTACACCTTC. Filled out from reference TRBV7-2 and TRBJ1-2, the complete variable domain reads GAGVSQSPSNKVTEKGKDVELRCDPISGHTALYWYRQSLGQGLEFLIYFQGNSAPDKSGLPSDRFSAERTGGSVSTLTIQRTQQEDSAVYLCASSLALSVTNYGYTFGSGTRLTVV.

CDR3 DNA sequence: TGCAGTGCTAGGACGACAGGGTTGCCCTACGAGCAGTACTTC. Translation gives CSARTTGLPYEQYF. The chain employs TRBV20-1 and TRBJ2-4; 7 nucleotides agree with TRBD1. The J call may be wrong; the DNA end is better matched by TRBJ2-7. This CDR3 spans 14 amino acids. The germline V gene encodes CDR1 DFQATT and CDR2 SNEGSKA (reference sequence).

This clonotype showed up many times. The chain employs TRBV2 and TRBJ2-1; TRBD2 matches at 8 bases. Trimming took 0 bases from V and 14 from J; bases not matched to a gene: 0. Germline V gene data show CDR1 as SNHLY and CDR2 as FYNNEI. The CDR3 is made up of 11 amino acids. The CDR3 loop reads CASSEASGKFF. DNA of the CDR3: TGTGCCAGCAGTGAAGCTAGCGGGAAGTTCTTC.

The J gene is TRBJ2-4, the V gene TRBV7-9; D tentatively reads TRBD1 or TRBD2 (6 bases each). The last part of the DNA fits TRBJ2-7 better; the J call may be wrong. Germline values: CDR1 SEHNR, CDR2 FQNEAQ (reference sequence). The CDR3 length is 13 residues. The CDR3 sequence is CASSPPGANEQYF. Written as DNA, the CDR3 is TGTGCCAGCAGCCCCCCGGGGGCGAACGAGCAGTACTTC.

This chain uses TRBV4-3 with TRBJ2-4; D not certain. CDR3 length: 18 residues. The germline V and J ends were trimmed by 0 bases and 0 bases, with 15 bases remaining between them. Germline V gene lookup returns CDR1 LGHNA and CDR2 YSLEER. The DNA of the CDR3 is TGCGCCAGCAGCCAAGAATGGTATGCTCAACTAGCCAAAAACATTCAGTACTTC. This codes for CASSQEWYAQLAKNIQYF.

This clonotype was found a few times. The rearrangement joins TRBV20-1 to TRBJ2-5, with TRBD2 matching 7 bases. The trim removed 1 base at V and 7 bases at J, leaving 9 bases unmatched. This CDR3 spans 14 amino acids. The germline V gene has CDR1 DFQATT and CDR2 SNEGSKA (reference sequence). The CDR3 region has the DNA TGCAGTGCTAGAGTTGGTGCCGGCGGGGGGACCCAGTACTTC. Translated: CSARVGAGGGTQYF.

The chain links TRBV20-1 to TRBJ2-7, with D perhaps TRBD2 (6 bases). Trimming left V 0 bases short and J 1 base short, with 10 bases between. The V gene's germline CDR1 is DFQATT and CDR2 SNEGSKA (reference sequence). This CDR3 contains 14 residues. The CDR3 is CSARDPGRSYEQYF. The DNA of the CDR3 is TGCAGTGCTAGAGACCCAGGGAGGTCCTACGAGCAGTACTTC.

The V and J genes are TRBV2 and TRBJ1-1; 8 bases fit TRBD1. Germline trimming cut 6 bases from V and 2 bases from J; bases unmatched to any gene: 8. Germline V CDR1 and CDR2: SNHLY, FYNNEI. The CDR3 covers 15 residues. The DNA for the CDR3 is TGTGCCAGCAGGGTCCCGACAGGGGCCAACACTGAAGCTTTCTTT. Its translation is CASRVPTGANTEAFF. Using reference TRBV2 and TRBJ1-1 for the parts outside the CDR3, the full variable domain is EPEVTQTPSHQVTQMGQEVILRCVPISNHLYFYWYRQILGQKVEFLVSFYNNEISEKSEIFDDQFSVERPDGSNFTLKIRSTKLEDSAMYFCASRVPTGANTEAFFGQGTRLTVV.

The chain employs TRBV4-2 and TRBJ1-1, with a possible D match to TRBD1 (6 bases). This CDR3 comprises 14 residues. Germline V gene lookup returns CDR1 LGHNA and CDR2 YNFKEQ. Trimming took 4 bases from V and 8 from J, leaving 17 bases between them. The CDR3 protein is CASSLQRDTAEAFF. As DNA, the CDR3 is TGTGCCAGCAGCCTACAAAGGGACACAGCAGAAGCTTTCTTT.

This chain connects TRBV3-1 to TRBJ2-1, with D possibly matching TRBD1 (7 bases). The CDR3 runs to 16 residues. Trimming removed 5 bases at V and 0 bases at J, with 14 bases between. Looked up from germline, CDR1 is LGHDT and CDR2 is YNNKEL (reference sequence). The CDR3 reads CASSDQGGPSYNEQFF. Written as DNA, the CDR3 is TGTGCCAGCAGCGACCAGGGGGGACCCTCCTACAATGAGCAGTTCTTC.

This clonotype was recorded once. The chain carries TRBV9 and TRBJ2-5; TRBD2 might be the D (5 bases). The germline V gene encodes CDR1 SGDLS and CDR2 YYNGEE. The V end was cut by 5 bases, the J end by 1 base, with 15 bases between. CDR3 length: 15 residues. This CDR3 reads CASSRTPHPQETQYF. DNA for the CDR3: TGTGCCAGCAGTAGGACTCCCCACCCCCAAGAGACCCAGTACTTC.

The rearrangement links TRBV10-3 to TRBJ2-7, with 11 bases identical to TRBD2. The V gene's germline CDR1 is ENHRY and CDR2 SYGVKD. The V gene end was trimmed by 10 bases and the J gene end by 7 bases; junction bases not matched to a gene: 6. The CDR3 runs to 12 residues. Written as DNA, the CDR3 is TGTGCCACTGGGACTAGCGGCGATGAGCAGTACTTC. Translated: CATGTSGDEQYF.

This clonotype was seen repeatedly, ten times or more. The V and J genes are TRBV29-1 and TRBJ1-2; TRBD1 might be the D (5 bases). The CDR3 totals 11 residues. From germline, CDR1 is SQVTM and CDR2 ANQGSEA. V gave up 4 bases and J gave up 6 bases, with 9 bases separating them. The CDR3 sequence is CSVGRADGYTF. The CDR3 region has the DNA TGCAGCGTTGGCAGGGCAGATGGCTACACCTTC. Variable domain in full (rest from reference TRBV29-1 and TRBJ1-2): SAVISQKPSRDICQRGTSLTIQCQVDSQVTMMFWYRQQPGQSLTLIATANQGSEATYESGFVIDKFPISRPNLTFSTLTVSNMSPEDSSIYLCSVGRADGYTFGSGTRLTVV.

CDR3 in amino acids: CASSGLAGGPETQYF. The CDR3 bases are TGTGCCAGCAGCGGACTAGCGGGAGGGCCTGAGACCCAGTACTTC. The rearrangement links TRBV7-3 to TRBJ2-7; 15 bases line up with TRBD2. The J call may be mistaken, given a closer DNA end match to TRBJ2-5. Germline CDR1 reads SGHTA; CDR2 reads FQGTGA. The CDR3 is made up of 15 amino acids.

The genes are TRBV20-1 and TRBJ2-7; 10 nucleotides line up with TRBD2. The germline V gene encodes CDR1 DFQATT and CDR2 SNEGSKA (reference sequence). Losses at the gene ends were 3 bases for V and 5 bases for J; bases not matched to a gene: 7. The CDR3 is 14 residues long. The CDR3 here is CSARVASGSDEQYF. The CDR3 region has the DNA TGCAGTGCTAGGGTTGCTAGCGGGAGTGACGAGCAGTACTTC.

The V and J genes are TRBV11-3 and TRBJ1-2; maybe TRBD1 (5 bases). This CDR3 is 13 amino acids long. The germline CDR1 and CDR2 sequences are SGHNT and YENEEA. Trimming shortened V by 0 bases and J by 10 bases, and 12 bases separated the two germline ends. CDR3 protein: CASSLEPGADYTF. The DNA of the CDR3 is TGTGCCAGCAGCTTAGAGCCTGGGGCTGACTACACCTTC.

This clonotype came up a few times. This CDR3 reads CSVDLADTQYF. The CDR3 DNA reads TGCAGCGTTGATTTGGCAGATACGCAGTATTTT. The rearrangement joins TRBV29-1 to TRBJ2-3; D is ambiguous. V was trimmed by 3 bases and J by 4 bases, leaving 5 bases between them. The CDR3 covers 11 residues. CDR1 and CDR2 (germline): SQVTM, ANQGSEA.

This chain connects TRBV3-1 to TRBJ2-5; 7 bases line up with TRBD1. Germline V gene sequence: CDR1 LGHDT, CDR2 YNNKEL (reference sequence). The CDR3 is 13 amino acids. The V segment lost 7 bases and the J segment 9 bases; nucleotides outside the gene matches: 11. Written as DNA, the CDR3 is TGTGCCAGCAATTTGGGACAGAGCTCGGCCCAGTACTTC. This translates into CASNLGQSSAQYF.

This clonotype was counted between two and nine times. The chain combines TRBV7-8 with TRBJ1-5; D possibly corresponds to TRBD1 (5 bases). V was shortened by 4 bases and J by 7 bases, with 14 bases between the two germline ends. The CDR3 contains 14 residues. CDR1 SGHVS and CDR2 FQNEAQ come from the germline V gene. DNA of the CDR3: TGTGCCAGCAGCTCTAGGGAGGGGAACCAGCCCCAGCATTTT. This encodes CASSSREGNQPQHF.

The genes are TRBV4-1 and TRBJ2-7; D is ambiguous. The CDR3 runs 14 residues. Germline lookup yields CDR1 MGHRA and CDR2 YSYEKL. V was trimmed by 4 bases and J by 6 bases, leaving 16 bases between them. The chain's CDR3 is CASSRVIGVLEQYF. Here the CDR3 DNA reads TGCGCCAGCAGCCGCGTTATCGGCGTCCTCGAGCAGTACTTC.

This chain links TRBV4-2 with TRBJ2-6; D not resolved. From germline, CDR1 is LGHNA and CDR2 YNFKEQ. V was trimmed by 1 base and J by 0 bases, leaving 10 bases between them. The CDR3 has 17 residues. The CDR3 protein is CASSQARKSSGANVLTF. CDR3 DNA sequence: TGTGCCAGCAGCCAAGCACGGAAAAGCTCTGGGGCCAACGTCCTGACTTTC.

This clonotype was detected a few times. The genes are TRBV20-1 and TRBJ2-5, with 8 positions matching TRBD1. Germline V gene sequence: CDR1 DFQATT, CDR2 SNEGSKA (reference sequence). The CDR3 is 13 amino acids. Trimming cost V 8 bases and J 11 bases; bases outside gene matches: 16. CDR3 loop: CSLLGQGYNEQYF. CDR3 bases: TGCAGTCTGCTAGGACAGGGATACAATGAGCAGTACTTC.

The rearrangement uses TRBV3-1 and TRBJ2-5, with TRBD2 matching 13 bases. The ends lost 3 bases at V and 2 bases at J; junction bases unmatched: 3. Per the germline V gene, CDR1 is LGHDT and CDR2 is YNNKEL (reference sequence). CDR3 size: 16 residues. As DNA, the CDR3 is TGTGCCAGCAGCCAGACTAGCGGGGGGCCTCAAGAGACCCAGTACTTC. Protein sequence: CASSQTSGGPQETQYF.